This TCR beta chain was recovered during a study of blood T cell repertoires in COVID-19. Study background: The United States, Italy and Spain supplied acute and convalescent COVID-19 samples. T cells, B-cell-depleted T cells, or PBMCs supplied cDNA or gDNA.

This CDR3 is built from 13 residues. V was clipped by 4 bases and J by 4 bases; unmatched bases: 3. Produced via immunoSEQ multiplex PCR; TCRdb's table is partial and in-frame only. This sample carries some 33,000 clones, roughly nine tenths of them seen once, and the ten largest clones take 5.4%. The chain recombines TRBV12-3 or TRBV12-4 with TRBJ1-2, with 7 bases fitting TRBD1. Source material: peripheral blood. The clonotype originates from a human donor in a cohort sampled during active COVID-19. The chain's CDR3 is CASSSTGIYGYTF. The DNA for the CDR3 is TGTGCCAGCAGTTCGACAGGGATCTATGGCTACACCTTC.